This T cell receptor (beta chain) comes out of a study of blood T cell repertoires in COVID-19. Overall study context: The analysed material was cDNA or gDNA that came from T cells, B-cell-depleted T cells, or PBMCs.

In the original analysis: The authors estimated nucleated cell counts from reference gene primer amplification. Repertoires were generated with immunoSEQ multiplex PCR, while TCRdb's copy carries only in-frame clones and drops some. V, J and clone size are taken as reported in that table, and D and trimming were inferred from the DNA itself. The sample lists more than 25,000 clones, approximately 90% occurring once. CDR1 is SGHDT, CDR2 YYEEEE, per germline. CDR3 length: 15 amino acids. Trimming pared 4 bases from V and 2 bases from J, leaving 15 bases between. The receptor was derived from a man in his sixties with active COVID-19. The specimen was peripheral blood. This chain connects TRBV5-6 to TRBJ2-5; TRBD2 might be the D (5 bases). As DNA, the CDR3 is TGTGCCAGCAGCCGCGGGTGGGAGCCGCAAGAGACCCAGTACTTC. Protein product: CASSRGWEPQETQYF.